This record looks at one T cell receptor (beta chain) sequence and its context. The target antigen is unknown. Profiling relied on immunoSEQ multiplex PCR, and the TCRdb table lists in-frame clones only, not all of them. The table records roughly 120,000 clones, more than 90% of them present only once. This sample is part of a study of T cell responses to AZD1222 COVID-19 vaccine. The CDR3 is made up of 15 amino acids. V lost 2 bases to trimming and J lost 5 bases; unmatched junction nucleotides: 3. Germline V lookup: CDR1 SGHRS, CDR2 YFSETQ. Whole-study findings and limits: Spike-specific TCR breadth and depth rose after two AZD1222 doses. Spike was spanned by vaccine-associated CD4 TCRs, which were dominant at 160-218 and 743-854. Clonal diversity may have been underestimated, and the donors were mostly white British, with more females than males.

V is TRBV5-1 and J is TRBJ2-1, with 11 positions matching TRBD1. The sequencing here drew on peripheral blood, taken 28 days after the second AZD1222 dose. The receptor was isolated from an adult who received the AZD1222 COVID-19 vaccine. CDR3 residues: CASSLWDRGNNEQFF. The CDR3 coding sequence is TGCGCCAGCAGCTTATGGGACAGGGGGAACAATGAGCAGTTCTTC.